These 8 T cell receptor beta chains share one sample of origin, sequenced in a study of post-analysis software for immune sequencing data. Broader study findings: There were roughly 5 TRBV segments more frequent in patients than controls, and TRBV5-6, TRBV5-1 and TRBV20-1 were among them.

Antigen specificity for these receptors is unknown. The TCR beta cDNA libraries contained unique molecular identifiers. TCRdb reprocessed the PCR reads via MiXCR and lists one record per CDR3 protein. The repertoire consists of hundreds of thousands of distinct CDR3 sequences, with about 50% occurring once and the leading ten covering approximately 4.5%. Sequencing was carried out using blood. The receptors derive from a girl aged 5 to 17 with multiple sclerosis.

The rearrangement uses TRBV12-3 or TRBV12-4 and TRBJ2-1, with 9 bases matching TRBD1. This CDR3 is 15 amino acids long. The V segment lost 4 bases and the J segment 5 bases; nucleotides outside the gene matches: 6. As DNA, the CDR3 is TGTGCCAGCAGTTCAGGACAGGGGATCGACAATGAGCAGTTCTTC. Protein product: CASSSGQGIDNEQFF.

The chain carries TRBV29-1 and TRBJ1-2, with TRBD1 identical over 7 bases. The germline gives CDR1 SQVTM, CDR2 ANQGSEA. V shed 7 bases and J 4 bases; nucleotides not matched to a gene: 12. CDR3 length: 14 amino acids. The CDR3 coding sequence is TGCAGCGCCCGGGACAGCGCCTCCGGCTATGGCTACACCTTC. Its protein product is CSARDSASGYGYTF.

J is TRBJ2-5 and V is TRBV5-6; D possibly corresponds to TRBD2 (5 bases). The assigned J gene may be wrong: the sequence end matches TRBJ2-7 better. From germline, CDR1 is SGHDT and CDR2 YYEEEE. The CDR3 has 16 residues. CDR3 loop: CASSFGGPGMTYEQYF. For the CDR3, the DNA is TGTGCCAGCAGCTTTGGCGGACCCGGGATGACCTACGAGCAGTACTTC.

There are a few counts of this clonotype. The rearrangement uses TRBV3-1 and TRBJ2-7, with 8 positions matching TRBD1. V shed 3 bases and J 6 bases; nucleotides not matched to a gene: 4. Per germline, CDR1 LGHDT and CDR2 YNNKEL (reference sequence). This CDR3 region has 13 residues. This CDR3 reads CASSQAGGPEQYF. CDR3 DNA sequence: TGTGCCAGCAGCCAGGCAGGGGGCCCCGAGCAGTACTTC.

This clonotype showed up just a few times. This chain links TRBV15 with TRBJ2-2; the D gene is possibly TRBD1 (6 bases). Trimming shortened V by 5 bases and J by 2 bases, and 12 bases separated the two germline ends. The CDR3 sequence is 15 residues long. Germline lookup yields CDR1 LNHNV and CDR2 YYDKDF (reference sequence). CDR3 sequence: CATSRGGDNTGELFF. Written as DNA, the CDR3 is TGTGCCACCAGCCGAGGGGGAGACAACACCGGGGAGCTGTTTTTT.

Worth noting for this clonotype: The junction departs from germline at one end; a sequencing error may be responsible. Here the CDR3 reads CASSLRFSGSGAGEQCF. In DNA form, the CDR3 reads TGTGCCAGCAGCTTGAGGTTTAGCGGGAGTGGAGCCGGCGAGCAGTGCTTC. The chain couples TRBV5-6 to TRBJ2-7; 9 nucleotides agree with TRBD2. This CDR3 contains 17 residues. Per the germline V gene, CDR1 is SGHDT and CDR2 is YYEEEE.

This clonotype was seen a handful of times. This sequence joins TRBV6-2 or TRBV6-3 and TRBJ2-7; 11 nucleotides line up with TRBD2. Trimming at V came to 7 bases and at J to 4 bases, leaving 24 bases not matched to a gene. The CDR3 loop spans 20 amino acids. CDR1 and CDR2 (germline): MNHEY, SVGEGT. The CDR3 sequence: CASTSGEAPPSGRNLYEQYF. CDR3 nucleotide sequence: TGTGCCAGCACCTCTGGGGAGGCCCCTCCTAGCGGGAGGAACCTGTACGAGCAGTACTTC.

The chain has TRBV25-1 and TRBJ1-1; 7 nucleotides line up with TRBD1. Germline loops: CDR1 MGHDK, CDR2 SYGVNS. The CDR3 covers 12 residues. V shed 6 bases, J shed 8 bases, and the junction held 6 bases outside the gene matches. The CDR3 sequence is CASSPGGMEAFF. The CDR3 coding sequence is TGTGCCAGCAGCCCAGGGGGAATGGAAGCTTTCTTT.